A selection of T cell receptor beta chains follows, all from one sample in a study of blood T cells in healthy people across ages. TCRdb re-called the 5' RACE reads with MiXCR, one entry per CDR3 protein. The sample consists of hundreds of thousands of distinct CDR3 sequences, 58% of them appearing once. The sequenced sample consisted of blood. These receptors originate from a man in his 60s in good health. Both conserved end residues are trimmed from each CDR3. Fields, in order: J gene, V gene, CDR3 protein.

J: TRBJ1-2; V: TRBV2; CDR3: ASNESFPTGNGYT
J: TRBJ2-4; V: TRBV6-2/TRBV6-3; CDR3: ASSYAGQGAKEQY
J: TRBJ2-5; V: TRBV29-1; CDR3: SVLGGTSGGVFATQY
J: TRBJ1-4; V: TRBV5-1; CDR3: ASSLESPNEKLF
J: TRBJ2-5; V: TRBV20-1; CDR3: SAPLQGVRETQY
J: TRBJ2-5; V: TRBV6-1; CDR3: ASSGGGASGETQY
J: TRBJ1-2; V: TRBV5-1; CDR3: ASSLGHLRGGYT
J: TRBJ2-2; V: TRBV4-2; CDR3: ASSQDPRGGTGELF
J: TRBJ2-3; V: TRBV11-3; CDR3: ASSSSGVADTQY
J: TRBJ2-7; V: TRBV5-1; CDR3: ASSSQGEQY
J: TRBJ2-3; V: TRBV7-2; CDR3: ASSRLVGDTQY
J: TRBJ2-3; V: TRBV12-3/TRBV12-4; CDR3: ASSDSGGADTQY
J: TRBJ1-4; V: TRBV21-1; CDR3: ASIPRTPEKLF
J: TRBJ2-7; V: TRBV12-3/TRBV12-4; CDR3: ASSFGRGGWAYEQY
J: TRBJ2-5; V: TRBV4-3; CDR3: ASSQEGGLTQY
J: TRBJ2-7; V: TRBV10-3; CDR3: AIRRGRGSYEQY
J: TRBJ2-7; V: TRBV27; CDR3: ASSKGHVSYEQY
J: TRBJ2-1; V: TRBV12-5; CDR3: ASAEGTSGERAYNEQF
J: TRBJ1-2; V: TRBV5-1; CDR3: ASSANLGQPYGYT
J: TRBJ1-2; V: TRBV5-1; CDR3: ASSLRDSYNYGYT
J: TRBJ2-3; V: TRBV4-1; CDR3: ASSQRQEGSTDTQY
J: TRBJ1-1; V: TRBV29-1; CDR3: SVERGSGAF
J: TRBJ1-2; V: TRBV12-3/TRBV12-4; CDR3: ASRGTGGGYT
J: TRBJ1-4; V: TRBV5-1; CDR3: ASSLATWGRGEKLF
J: TRBJ2-5; V: TRBV10-3; CDR3: AISDRAETQY
J: TRBJ2-3; V: TRBV29-1; CDR3: SARTSGGDTRY
J: TRBJ2-2; V: TRBV7-2; CDR3: ASSSAGGLTGELF
J: TRBJ2-5; V: TRBV10-3; CDR3: AISEGRTQETQY
J: TRBJ1-4; V: TRBV18; CDR3: ASSPQAPTNEKLF
J: TRBJ2-7; V: TRBV19; CDR3: ASSIPPGQGAYEQY
J: TRBJ2-1; V: TRBV6-1; CDR3: ASSEAWGTGEQF
J: TRBJ2-1; V: TRBV14; CDR3: ASSQLGRLGWNEQF
J: TRBJ2-5; V: TRBV3-1; CDR3: ASSQVQRGVQETQY
J: TRBJ2-2; V: TRBV12-3/TRBV12-4; CDR3: ASSRSGRNTGELF
J: TRBJ2-2; V: TRBV20-1; CDR3: SVKTMRGTGELF
J: TRBJ2-1; V: TRBV6-1; CDR3: ASSPRGYRGTSGGRSYNEQF
J: TRBJ2-3; V: TRBV10-3; CDR3: ATKREPNTDTQY
J: TRBJ2-5; V: TRBV20-1; CDR3: SAGGGSLQETQY
J: TRBJ2-5; V: TRBV6-6; CDR3: ASSPEASGETQY
J: TRBJ2-3; V: TRBV15; CDR3: ATSARQTASADTQY
J: TRBJ2-1; V: TRBV27; CDR3: TSSLSRSPAGEQF
J: TRBJ2-1; V: TRBV6-2/TRBV6-3; CDR3: ASSYRLAGASSYNEQF
J: TRBJ2-1; V: TRBV2; CDR3: ASRLDTNNEQF
J: TRBJ2-2; V: TRBV12-3/TRBV12-4; CDR3: ASSYAGTGNTGELF
J: TRBJ2-6; V: TRBV20-1; CDR3: SAGSGAGANVLT
J: TRBJ2-3; V: TRBV28; CDR3: ASSPIGLAGRTDTQY
J: TRBJ2-3; V: TRBV3-1; CDR3: ASSQPGPLRDTQY
J: TRBJ2-5; V: TRBV2; CDR3: ASSAMTQGGETQY